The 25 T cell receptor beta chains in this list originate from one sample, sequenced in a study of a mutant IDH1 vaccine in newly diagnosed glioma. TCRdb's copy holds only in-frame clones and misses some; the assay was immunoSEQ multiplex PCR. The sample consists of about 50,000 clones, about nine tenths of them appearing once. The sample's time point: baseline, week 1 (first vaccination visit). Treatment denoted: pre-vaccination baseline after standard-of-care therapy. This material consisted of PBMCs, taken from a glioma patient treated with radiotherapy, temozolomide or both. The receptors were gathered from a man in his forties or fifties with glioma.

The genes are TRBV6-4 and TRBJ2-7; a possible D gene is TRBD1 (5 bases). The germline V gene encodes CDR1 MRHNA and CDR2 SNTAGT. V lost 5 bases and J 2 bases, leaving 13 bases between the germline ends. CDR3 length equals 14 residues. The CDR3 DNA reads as TGTGCCAGCAGTAGGGGCCCCGGTCCCTACGAGCAGTACTTC. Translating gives CASSRGPGPYEQYF.

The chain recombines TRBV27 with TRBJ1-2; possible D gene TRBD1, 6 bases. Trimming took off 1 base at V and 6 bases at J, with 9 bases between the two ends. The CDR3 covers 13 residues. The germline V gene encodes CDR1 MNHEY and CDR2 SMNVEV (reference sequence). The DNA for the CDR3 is TGTGCCAGCAGTTTATTACCAGGGGATGGCTACACCTTC. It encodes CASSLLPGDGYTF.

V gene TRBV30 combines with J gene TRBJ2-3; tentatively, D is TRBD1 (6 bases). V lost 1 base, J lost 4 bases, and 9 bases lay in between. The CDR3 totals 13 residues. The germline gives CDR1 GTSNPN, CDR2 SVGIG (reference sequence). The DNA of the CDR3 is TGTGCCTGGAGTGACAGGGCGCCAGATACGCAGTATTTT. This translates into CAWSDRAPDTQYF.

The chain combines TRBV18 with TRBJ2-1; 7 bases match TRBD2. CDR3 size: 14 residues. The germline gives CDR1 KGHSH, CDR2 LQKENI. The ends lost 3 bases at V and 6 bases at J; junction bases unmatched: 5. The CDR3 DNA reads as TGTGCCAGCTCACCCCTCGGGGGGAGCAATGAGCAGTTCTTC. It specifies CASSPLGGSNEQFF.

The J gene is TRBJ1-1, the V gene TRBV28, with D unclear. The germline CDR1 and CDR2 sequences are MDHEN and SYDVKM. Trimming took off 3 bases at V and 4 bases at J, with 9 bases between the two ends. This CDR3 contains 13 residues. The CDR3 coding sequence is TGTGCCAGCAGTTTTCCCGTAGGCACTGAAGCTTTCTTT. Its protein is CASSFPVGTEAFF.

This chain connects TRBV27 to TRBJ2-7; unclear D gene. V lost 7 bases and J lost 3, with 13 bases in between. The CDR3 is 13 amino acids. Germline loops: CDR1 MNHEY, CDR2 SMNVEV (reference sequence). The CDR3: CASKNTSIYEQYF. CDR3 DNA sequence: TGTGCCAGCAAGAACACCTCCATCTACGAGCAGTACTTC.

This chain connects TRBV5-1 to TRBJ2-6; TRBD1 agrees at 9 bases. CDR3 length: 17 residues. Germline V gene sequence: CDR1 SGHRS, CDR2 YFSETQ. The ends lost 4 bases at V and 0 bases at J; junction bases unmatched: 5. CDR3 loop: CASSGTGFSSGANVLTF. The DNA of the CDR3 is TGCGCCAGCAGCGGGACAGGGTTCAGCTCTGGGGCCAACGTCCTGACTTTC.

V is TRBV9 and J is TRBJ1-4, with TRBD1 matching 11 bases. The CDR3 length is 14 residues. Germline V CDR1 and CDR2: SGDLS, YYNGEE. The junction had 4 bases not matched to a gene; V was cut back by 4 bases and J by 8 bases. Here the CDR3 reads CASSPGTGGEKLFF. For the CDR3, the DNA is TGTGCCAGCAGCCCCGGGACAGGGGGAGAAAAACTGTTTTTT.

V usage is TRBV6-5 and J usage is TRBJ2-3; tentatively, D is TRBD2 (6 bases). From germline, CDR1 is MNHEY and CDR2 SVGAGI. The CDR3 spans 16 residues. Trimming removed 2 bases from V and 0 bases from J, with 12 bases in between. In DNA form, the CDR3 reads TGTGCCAGCAGTTACGGCCTAGCGTGGAGCACAGATACGCAGTATTTT. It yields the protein CASSYGLAWSTDTQYF.

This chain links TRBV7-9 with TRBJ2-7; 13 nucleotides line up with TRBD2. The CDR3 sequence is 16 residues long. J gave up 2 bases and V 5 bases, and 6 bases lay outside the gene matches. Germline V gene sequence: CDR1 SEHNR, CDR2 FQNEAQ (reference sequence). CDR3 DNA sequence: TGTGCCAGCAGCGCAACTAGCGGGAGGGCCACCTACGAGCAGTACTTC. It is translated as CASSATSGRATYEQYF. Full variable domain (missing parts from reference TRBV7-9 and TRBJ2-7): DTGVSQNPRHKITKRGQNVTFRCDPISEHNRLYWYRQTLGQGPEFLTYFQNEAQLEKSRLLSDRFSAERPKGSFSTLEIQRTEQGDSAMYLCASSATSGRATYEQYFGPGTRLTVT.

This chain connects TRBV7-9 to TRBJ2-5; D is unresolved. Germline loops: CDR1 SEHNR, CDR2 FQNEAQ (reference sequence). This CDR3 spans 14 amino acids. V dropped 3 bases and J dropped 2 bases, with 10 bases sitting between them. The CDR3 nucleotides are TGTGCCAGCAGCTTCCCGTTGACACAAGAGACCCAGTACTTC. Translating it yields CASSFPLTQETQYF.

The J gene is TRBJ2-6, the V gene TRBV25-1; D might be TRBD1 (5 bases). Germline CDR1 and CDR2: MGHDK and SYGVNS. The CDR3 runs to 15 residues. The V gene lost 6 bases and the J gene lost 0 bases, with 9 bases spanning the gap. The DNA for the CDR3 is TGTGCCAGCAGCGACAGCCGCTCTGGGGCCAACGTCCTGACTTTC. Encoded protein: CASSDSRSGANVLTF.

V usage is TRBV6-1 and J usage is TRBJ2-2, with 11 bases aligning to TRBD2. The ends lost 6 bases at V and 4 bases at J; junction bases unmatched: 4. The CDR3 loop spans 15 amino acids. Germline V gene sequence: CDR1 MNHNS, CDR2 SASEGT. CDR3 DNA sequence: TGTGCCAGCAGCACGGGACTAGCGGTCACCGGGGAGCTGTTTTTT. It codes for CASSTGLAVTGELFF.

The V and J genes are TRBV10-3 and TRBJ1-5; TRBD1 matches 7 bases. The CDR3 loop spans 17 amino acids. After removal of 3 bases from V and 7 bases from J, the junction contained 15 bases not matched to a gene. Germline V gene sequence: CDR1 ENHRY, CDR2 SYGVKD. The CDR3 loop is CAISDPDREIAKQPQHF. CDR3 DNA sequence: TGTGCCATCAGTGACCCAGACAGGGAGATCGCAAAACAGCCCCAGCATTTT.

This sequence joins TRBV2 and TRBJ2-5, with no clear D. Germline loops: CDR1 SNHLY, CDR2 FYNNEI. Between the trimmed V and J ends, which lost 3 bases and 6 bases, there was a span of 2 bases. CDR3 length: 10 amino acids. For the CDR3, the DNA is TGTGCCAGCAGTGAGCAGACCCAGTACTTC. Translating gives CASSEQTQYF.

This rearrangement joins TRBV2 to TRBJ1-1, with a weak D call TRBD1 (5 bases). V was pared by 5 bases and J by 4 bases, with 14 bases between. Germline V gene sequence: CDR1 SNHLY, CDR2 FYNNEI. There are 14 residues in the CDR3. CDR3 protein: CASSSRVFSTEAFF. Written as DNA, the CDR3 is TGTGCCAGCAGTTCCAGGGTTTTTAGCACTGAAGCTTTCTTT. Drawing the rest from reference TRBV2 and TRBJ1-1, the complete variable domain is EPEVTQTPSHQVTQMGQEVILRCVPISNHLYFYWYRQILGQKVEFLVSFYNNEISEKSEIFDDQFSVERPDGSNFTLKIRSTKLEDSAMYFCASSSRVFSTEAFFGQGTRLTVV.

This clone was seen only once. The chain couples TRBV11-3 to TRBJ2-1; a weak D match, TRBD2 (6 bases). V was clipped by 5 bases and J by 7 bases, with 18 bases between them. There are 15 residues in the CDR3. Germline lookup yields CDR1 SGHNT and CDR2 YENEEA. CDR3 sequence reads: CASSRVGTASNEQFF. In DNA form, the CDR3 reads TGTGCCAGCAGCAGAGTGGGGACTGCCTCAAATGAGCAGTTCTTC.

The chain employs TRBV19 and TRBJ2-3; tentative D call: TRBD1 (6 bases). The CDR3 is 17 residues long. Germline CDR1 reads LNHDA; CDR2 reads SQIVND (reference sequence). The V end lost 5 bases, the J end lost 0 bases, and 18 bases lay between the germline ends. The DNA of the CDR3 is TGTGCCAGTAGTCGGACCCCCGGGACAAGAAGCACAGATACGCAGTATTTT. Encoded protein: CASSRTPGTRSTDTQYF.

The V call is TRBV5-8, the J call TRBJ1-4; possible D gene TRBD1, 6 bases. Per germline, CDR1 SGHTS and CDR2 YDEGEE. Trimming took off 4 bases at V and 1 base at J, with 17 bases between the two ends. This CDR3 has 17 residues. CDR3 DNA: TGTGCCAGCAGCCCGGGACATACCAGAGGAACTAATGAAAAACTGTTTTTT. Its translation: CASSPGHTRGTNEKLFF.

The CDR3 region has the DNA TGTGCCAGCAGCAGGGGACTAGCGGGAGTAGGTGGAAATGAGCAGTTCTTC. Its translation: CASSRGLAGVGGNEQFF. The chain employs TRBV9 and TRBJ2-1; 14 bases are a match to TRBD2. Germline assignment: CDR1 SGDLS and CDR2 YYNGEE. The CDR3 sequence is 17 residues long. V lost 4 bases, J lost 7 bases, and 10 bases stayed unmatched.

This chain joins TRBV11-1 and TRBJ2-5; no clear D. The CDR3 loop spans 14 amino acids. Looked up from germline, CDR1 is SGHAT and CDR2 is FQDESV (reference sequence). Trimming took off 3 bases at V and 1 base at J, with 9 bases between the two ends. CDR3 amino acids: CASSFQWGQETQYF. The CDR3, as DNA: TGTGCCAGCAGCTTTCAATGGGGCCAAGAGACCCAGTACTTC.

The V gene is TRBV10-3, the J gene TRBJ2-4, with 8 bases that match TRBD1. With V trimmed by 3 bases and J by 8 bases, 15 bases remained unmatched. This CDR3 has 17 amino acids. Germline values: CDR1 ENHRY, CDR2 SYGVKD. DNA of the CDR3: TGTGCCATCAGTGACCCCGGACAGGGACCCCTGAGCGACATTCAGTACTTC. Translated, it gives CAISDPGQGPLSDIQYF.

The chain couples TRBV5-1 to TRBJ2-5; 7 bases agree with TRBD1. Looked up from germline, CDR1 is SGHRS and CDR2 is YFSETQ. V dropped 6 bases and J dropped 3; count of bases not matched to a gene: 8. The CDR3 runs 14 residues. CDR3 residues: CASTAGTEEETQYF. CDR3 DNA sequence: TGCGCCAGCACGGCCGGGACAGAGGAAGAGACCCAGTACTTC.

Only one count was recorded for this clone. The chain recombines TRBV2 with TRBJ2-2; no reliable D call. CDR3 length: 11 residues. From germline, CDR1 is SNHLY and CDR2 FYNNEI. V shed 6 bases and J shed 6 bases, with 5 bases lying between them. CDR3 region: CASRWPGELFF. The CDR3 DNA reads TGTGCCAGCAGGTGGCCCGGGGAGCTGTTTTTT.

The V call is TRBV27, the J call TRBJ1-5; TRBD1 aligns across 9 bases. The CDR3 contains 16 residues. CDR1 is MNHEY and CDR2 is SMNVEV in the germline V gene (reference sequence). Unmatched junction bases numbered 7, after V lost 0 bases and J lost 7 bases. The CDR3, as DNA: TGTGCCAGCAGTTTATCGGGACAGGGAGGTTTACAGCCCCAGCATTTT. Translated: CASSLSGQGGLQPQHF.